The following is a TCR beta chain sequence with its context. Antigen unknown. Researchers ran the PCR with 60 Vbeta and 13 Jbeta primers. Source study methods: In a later analysis, of 80 million or so unique beta chains, roughly 11 million appeared in at least two donors. The table came from immunoSEQ multiplex PCR; TCRdb's copy has only in-frame clones and leaves some out. The DNA gave D and trimming, while V, J and clone size come from that table. The sample carries 160,000 or so clones, under 85% recorded once. The data were obtained in a study of cytomegalovirus exposure and HLA in healthy donors. The CDR3 length is 12 residues. Germline V CDR1 and CDR2: LNHDA, SQIVND (reference sequence). V dropped 3 bases and J dropped 6 bases, with 6 bases sitting between them. Points from the study as a whole: Investigators reported 164 TCR beta chains as tied to cytomegalovirus.

V usage is TRBV19 and J usage is TRBJ1-5; no reliable D call. The TCR sequence derives from a woman aged 30 to 39 in good health and CMV-seronegative. The sequenced sample was PBMCs. The CDR3 nucleotides are TGTGCCAGTAGTATTCAGTCTCAGCCCCAGCATTTT. The encoded protein is CASSIQSQPQHF.